This TCR beta chain was identified during a study of blood T cell repertoires in COVID-19. Study in general: Some COVID-19 samples were acute and others convalescent; all came from the United States, Italy and Spain. The analysed material was cDNA or gDNA that came from T cells, B-cell-depleted T cells, or PBMCs.

Trimming left V 2 bases short and J 0 bases short, with 12 bases between. Per germline, CDR1 SGHTA and CDR2 FQGNSA. This CDR3 is 16 amino acids long. The authors' processing: Reference gene primer amplification yielded estimated nucleated cell counts. The assay was immunoSEQ multiplex PCR, and TCRdb's table has in-frame clones only and misses some. V, J and clone size are those of that table, while D and trimming were read from the DNA. The table lists about 220,000 clones, around 82% of them singletons. The specimen was peripheral blood. The clonotype was recovered from a woman between 70 and 85 years old with acute or convalescent COVID-19. V usage is TRBV7-2 and J usage is TRBJ2-3, with D perhaps TRBD1 (5 bases). This CDR3 reads CASSLRGTASTDTQYF. The CDR3 DNA sequence: TGTGCCAGCAGCTTAAGGGGCACAGCTAGCACAGATACGCAGTATTTT.